This T cell receptor beta chain emerged from a study of T-cell reconstitution after alpha-beta-depleted transplantation in children. Study results and limitations: Surviving recipient cells, namely T cells and thymic progenitors, were the source of high day-60 TCRbeta diversity in some patients. T-cell numbers and diversity, one year after transplant, stemmed largely from T cells that were newly produced. It was reported that alpha-beta T cells came from several hundred expanded graft clones (about two months after transplant).

Worth noting for this clonotype: Its antigen is undetermined.

Deletions cut 6 bases from V and 5 bases from J, with 13 bases between. This CDR3 has 14 residues. Unique molecular identifiers were incorporated during preparation of the TCRbeta library. TCRdb fed the PCR reads into MiXCR, producing one record per CDR3 protein. This sample has around 960,000 distinct CDR3 sequences, with about 30% found just once. The sample consisted of PBMCs, mostly from graft donor cells, taken 360 days after TCRalphabeta/CD19-depleted stem cell transplant. This receptor was obtained from a boy less than two years old who had a stem cell transplant for SCID, so the T cells may come from the graft donor. The genes are TRBV12-3 or TRBV12-4 and TRBJ2-2; D call uncertain. This chain's CDR3 is CASSPDLLTGELFF. The CDR3 nucleotides read TGTGCCAGCAGCCCCGACTTGTTAACCGGGGAGCTGTTTTTT.